What follows is one T cell receptor beta chain and its context. Amplification of TCR beta CDR3 regions used RNA as the template. The study used the HTBI primer set for a first-round RT-PCR of the TCR CDR3. TCRdb reanalysed the multiplex PCR reads using MiXCR and keeps one entry per CDR3 protein. The sample records about 350,000 distinct CDR3 sequences, approximately 15% being singletons. The source of the sample is a study of T cells in Graves' hyperthyroidism and ophthalmopathy. PBMCs were collected from an approximately 9 ml volume of fresh peripheral blood. This receptor was obtained from a woman younger than 45 with Graves' hyperthyroidism. The sequenced sample was blood.

The CDR3 region is CASSSKAGTALTDTQYF. In DNA, the CDR3 is TGTGCCAGCAGCTCGAAGGCCGGGACAGCACTCACAGATACGCAGTATTTT. The rearrangement uses TRBV9 and TRBJ2-3, with TRBD1 identical over 7 bases. Germline loops: CDR1 SGDLS, CDR2 YYNGEE. The CDR3 consists of 17 residues. V lost 4 bases and J lost 2; bases outside the gene matches: 13.